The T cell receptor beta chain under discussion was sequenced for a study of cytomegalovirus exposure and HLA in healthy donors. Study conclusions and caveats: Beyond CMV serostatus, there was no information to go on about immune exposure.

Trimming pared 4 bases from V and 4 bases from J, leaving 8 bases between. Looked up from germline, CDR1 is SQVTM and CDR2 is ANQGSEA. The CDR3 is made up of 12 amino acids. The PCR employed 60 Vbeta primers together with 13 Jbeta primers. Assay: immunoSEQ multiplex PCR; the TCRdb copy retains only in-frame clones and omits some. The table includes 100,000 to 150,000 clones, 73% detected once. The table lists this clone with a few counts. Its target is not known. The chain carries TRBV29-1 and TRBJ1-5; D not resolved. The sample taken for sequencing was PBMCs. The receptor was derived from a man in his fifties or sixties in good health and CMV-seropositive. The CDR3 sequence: CSVGSQNQPQHF. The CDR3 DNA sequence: TGCAGCGTTGGGTCCCAGAATCAGCCCCAGCATTTT.